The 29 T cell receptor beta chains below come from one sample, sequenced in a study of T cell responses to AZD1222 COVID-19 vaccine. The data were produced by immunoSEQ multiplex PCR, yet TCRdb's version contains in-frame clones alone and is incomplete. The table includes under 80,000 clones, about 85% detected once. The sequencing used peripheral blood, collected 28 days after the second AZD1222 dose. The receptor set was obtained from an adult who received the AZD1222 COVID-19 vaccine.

CDR3 region: CASRVRDGLPNRYEQYF. CDR3 DNA: TGTGCCAGCAGGGTCCGGGACGGCCTCCCCAATAGGTACGAGCAGTACTTC. V is TRBV2 and J is TRBJ2-7; possibly TRBD1 or TRBD2 for D (5 bases each). Germline assignment: CDR1 SNHLY and CDR2 FYNNEI. This CDR3 comprises 17 residues. V lost 6 bases, J lost 4 bases, and 25 bases lay in between.

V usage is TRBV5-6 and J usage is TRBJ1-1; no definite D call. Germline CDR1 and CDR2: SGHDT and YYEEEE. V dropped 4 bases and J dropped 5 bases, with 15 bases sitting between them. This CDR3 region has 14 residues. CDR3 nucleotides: TGTGCCAGCAGCGAGGGCCCAAAGAGGACTGAAGCTTTCTTT. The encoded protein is CASSEGPKRTEAFF.

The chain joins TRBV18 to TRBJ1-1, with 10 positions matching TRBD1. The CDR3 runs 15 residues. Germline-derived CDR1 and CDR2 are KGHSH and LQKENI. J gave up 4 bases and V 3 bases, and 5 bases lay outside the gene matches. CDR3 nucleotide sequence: TGTGCCAGCTCACCGAGACAGGGGGCCAGCACTGAAGCTTTCTTT. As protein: CASSPRQGASTEAFF.

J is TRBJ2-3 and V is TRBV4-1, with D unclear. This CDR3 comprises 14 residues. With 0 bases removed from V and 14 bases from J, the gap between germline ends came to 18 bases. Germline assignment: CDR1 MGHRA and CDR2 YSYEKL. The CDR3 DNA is TGCGCCAGCAGCCAAGATATGTTGCCCCCCGTCACGTATTTT. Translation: CASSQDMLPPVTYF.

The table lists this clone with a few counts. CDR3 sequence: CASRTANYGYTF. The DNA of the CDR3 is TGTGCCAGTAGGACAGCTAACTATGGCTACACCTTC. This rearrangement joins TRBV19 to TRBJ1-2; TRBD1 is a possible D gene (5 bases). V lost 6 bases and J lost 0, with 5 bases in between. The CDR3 is 12 amino acids. Germline V gives CDR1 LNHDA, CDR2 SQIVND (reference sequence).

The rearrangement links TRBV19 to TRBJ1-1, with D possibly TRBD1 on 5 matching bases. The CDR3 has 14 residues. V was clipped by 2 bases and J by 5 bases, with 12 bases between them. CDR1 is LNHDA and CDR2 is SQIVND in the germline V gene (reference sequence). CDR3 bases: TGTGCCAGTAGTATAAAGGGACTGGGGACTGAAGCTTTCTTT. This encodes CASSIKGLGTEAFF.

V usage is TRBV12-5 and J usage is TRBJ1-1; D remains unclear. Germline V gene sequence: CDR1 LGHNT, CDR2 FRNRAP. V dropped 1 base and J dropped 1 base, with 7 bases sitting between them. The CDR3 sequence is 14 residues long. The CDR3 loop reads CASGLGLENTEAFF. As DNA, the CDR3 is TGTGCTAGTGGTTTGGGCCTCGAGAACACTGAAGCTTTCTTT.

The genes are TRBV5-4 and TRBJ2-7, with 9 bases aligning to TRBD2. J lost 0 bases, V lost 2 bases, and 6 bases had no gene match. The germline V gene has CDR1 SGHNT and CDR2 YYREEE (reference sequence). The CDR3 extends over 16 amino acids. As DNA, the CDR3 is TGTGCCAGCAGCTTATTCATTAGCGGGAGCTCCTACGAGCAGTACTTC. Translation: CASSLFISGSSYEQYF.

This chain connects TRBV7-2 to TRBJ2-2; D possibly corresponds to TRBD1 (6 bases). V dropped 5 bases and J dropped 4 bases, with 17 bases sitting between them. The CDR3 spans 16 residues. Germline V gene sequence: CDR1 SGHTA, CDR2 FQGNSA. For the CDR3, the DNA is TGTGCCAGCAGCCTAAGACCCAGGGGAGCCACCGGGGAGCTGTTTTTT. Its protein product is CASSLRPRGATGELFF.

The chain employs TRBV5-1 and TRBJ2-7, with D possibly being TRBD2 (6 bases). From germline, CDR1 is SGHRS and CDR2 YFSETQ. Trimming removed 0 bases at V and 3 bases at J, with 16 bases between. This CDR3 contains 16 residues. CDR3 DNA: TGCGCCAGCAGCTTGGCGTCCACAACGGGACTCTACGAGCAGTACTTC. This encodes CASSLASTTGLYEQYF.

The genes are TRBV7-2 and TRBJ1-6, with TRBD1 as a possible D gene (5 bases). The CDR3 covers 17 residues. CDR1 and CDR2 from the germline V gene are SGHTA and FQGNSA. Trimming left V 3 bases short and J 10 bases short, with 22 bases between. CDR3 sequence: CASSLTVPDFSGSPLHF. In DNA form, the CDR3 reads TGTGCCAGCAGCTTGACAGTCCCAGATTTCTCGGGCTCACCCCTCCACTTT. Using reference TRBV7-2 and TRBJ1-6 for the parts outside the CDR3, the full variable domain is GAGVSQSPSNKVTEKGKDVELRCDPISGHTALYWYRQSLGQGLEFLIYFQGNSAPDKSGLPSDRFSAERTGGSVSTLTIQRTQQEDSAVYLCASSLTVPDFSGSPLHFGNGTRLTVT.

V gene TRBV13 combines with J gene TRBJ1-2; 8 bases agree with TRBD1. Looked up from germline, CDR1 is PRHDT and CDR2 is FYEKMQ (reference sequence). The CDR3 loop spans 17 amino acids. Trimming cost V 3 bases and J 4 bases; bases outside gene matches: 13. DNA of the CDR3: TGTGCCAGCAGCTTTCCAGACAGGGGTAGTGCAGTCTATGGCTACACCTTC. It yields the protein CASSFPDRGSAVYGYTF.

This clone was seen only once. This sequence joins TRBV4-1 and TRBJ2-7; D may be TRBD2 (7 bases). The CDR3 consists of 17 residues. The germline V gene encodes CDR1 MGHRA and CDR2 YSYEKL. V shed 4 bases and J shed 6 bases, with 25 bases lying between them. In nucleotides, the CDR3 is TGCGCCAGCAGCCGAGAACCTGAGGGGGGCGGGAGTGGCGAGCAGTACTTC. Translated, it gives CASSREPEGGGSGEQYF.

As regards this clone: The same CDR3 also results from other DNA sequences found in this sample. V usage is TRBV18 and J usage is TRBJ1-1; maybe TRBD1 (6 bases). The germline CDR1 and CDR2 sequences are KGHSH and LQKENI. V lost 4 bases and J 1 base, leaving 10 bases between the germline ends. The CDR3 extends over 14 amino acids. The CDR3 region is CASSRDRQNTEAFF. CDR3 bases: TGTGCCAGCTCACGCGACAGGCAGAACACTGAAGCTTTCTTT. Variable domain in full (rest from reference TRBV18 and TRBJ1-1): NAGVMQNPRHLVRRRGQEARLRCSPMKGHSHVYWYRQLPEEGLKFMVYLQKENIIDESGMPKERFSAEFPKEGPSILRIQQVVRGDSAAYFCASSRDRQNTEAFFGQGTRLTVV.

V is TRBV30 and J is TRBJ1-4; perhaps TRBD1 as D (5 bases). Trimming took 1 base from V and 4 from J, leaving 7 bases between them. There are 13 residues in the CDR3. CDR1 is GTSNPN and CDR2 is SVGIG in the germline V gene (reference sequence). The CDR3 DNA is TGTGCCTGGAGTGGTGGACATAATGAAAAACTGTTTTTT. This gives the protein CAWSGGHNEKLFF. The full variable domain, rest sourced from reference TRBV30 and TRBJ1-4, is SQTIHQWPATLVQPVGSPLSLECTVEGTSNPNLYWYRQAAGRGLQLLFYSVGIGQISSEVPQNLSASRPQDRQFILSSKKLLLSDSGFYLCAWSGGHNEKLFFGSGTQLSVL.

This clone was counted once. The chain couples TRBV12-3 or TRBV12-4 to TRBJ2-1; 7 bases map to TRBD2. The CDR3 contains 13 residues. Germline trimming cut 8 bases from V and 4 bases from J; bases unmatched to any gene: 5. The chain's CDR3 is CASGWEGYNEQFF. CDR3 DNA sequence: TGTGCCAGCGGCTGGGAGGGGTACAATGAGCAGTTCTTC.

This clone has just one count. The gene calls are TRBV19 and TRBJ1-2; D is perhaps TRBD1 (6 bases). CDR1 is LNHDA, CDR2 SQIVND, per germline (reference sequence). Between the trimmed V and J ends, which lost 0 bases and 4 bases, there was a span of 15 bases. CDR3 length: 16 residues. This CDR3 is CASSIDGVDSRYGYTF. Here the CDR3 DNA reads TGTGCCAGTAGTATAGATGGGGTGGACAGTCGCTATGGCTACACCTTC.

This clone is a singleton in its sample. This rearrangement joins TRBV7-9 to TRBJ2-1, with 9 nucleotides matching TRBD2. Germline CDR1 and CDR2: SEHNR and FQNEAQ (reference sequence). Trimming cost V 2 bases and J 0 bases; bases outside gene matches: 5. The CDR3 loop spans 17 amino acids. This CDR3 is CASSLSISGSSYNEQFF. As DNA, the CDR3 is TGTGCCAGCAGCTTATCGATTAGCGGGAGCTCCTACAATGAGCAGTTCTTC.

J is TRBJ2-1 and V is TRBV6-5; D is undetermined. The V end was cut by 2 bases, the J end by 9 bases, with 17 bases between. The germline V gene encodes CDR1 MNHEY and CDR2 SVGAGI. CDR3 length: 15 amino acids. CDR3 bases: TGTGCCAGCAGTTACCCTAAAGATGCGGAGATTGAGCAGTTCTTC. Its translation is CASSYPKDAEIEQFF.

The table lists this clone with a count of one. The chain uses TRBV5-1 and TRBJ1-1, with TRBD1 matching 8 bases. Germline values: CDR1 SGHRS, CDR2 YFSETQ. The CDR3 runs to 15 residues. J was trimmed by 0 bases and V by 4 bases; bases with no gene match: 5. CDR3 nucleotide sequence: TGCGCCAGCAGCCCGCAGGGGGCGGTGAACACTGAAGCTTTCTTT. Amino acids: CASSPQGAVNTEAFF.

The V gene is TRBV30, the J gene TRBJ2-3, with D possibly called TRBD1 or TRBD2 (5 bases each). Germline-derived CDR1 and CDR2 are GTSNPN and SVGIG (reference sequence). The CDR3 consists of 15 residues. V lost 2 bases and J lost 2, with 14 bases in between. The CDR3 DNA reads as TGTGCCTGGAGTTACTGGATGGGGGTCACAGATACGCAGTATTTT. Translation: CAWSYWMGVTDTQYF.

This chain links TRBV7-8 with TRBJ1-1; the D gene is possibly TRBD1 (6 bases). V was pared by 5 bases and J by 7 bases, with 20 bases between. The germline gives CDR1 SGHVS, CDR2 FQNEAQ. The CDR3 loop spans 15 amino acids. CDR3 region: CASSDQGTGRREAFF. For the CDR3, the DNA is TGTGCCAGCAGCGACCAGGGGACCGGACGGCGTGAAGCTTTCTTT.

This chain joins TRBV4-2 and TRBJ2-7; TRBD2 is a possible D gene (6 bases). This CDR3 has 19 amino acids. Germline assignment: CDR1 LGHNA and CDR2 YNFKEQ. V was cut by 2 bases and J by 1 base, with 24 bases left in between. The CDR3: CASSQSVYRRGRESYEQYF. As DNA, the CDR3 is TGTGCCAGCAGCCAATCGGTTTACCGGCGGGGAAGAGAGTCCTACGAGCAGTACTTC.

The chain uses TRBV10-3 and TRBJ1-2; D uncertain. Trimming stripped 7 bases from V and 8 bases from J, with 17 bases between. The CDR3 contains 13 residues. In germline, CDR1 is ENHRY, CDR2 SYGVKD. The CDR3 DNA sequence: TGTGCCATCACTTCGTACGAGAGAAGGGGCTACACCTTC. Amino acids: CAITSYERRGYTF.

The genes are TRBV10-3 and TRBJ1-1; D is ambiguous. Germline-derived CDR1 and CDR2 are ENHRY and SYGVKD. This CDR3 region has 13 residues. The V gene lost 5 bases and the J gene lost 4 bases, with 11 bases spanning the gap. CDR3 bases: TGTGCCATCAGTCCCCTAGGGTCCACTGAAGCTTTCTTT. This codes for CAISPLGSTEAFF.

The CDR3 sequence: CASSLSGVGSYEQYF. As DNA, the CDR3 is TGTGCCAGTAGCCTTAGCGGAGTGGGCTCCTACGAGCAGTACTTC. The gene calls are TRBV19 and TRBJ2-7, with D possibly matching TRBD2 (6 bases). The germline V gene has CDR1 LNHDA and CDR2 SQIVND (reference sequence). The CDR3 runs 15 residues. Trimming left V 6 bases short and J 0 bases short, with 15 bases between.

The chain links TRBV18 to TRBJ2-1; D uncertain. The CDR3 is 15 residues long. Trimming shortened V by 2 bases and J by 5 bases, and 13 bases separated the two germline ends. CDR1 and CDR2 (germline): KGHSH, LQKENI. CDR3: CASSPFPVADNEQFF. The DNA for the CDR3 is TGTGCCAGCTCACCATTCCCAGTGGCGGACAATGAGCAGTTCTTC.

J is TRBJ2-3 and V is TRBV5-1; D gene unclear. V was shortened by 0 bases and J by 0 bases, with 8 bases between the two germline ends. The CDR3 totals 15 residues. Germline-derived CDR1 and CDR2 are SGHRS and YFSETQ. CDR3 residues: CASSLAATSTDTQYF. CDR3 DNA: TGCGCCAGCAGCTTGGCTGCCACGAGCACAGATACGCAGTATTTT.

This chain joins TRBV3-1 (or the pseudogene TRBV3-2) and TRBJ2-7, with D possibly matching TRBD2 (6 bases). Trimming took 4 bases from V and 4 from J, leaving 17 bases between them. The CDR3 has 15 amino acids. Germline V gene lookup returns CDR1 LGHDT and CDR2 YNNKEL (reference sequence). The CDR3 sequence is CASSPEGGRGYEQYF. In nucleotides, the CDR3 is TGTGCCAGCAGCCCGGAGGGAGGTAGAGGGTACGAGCAGTACTTC.